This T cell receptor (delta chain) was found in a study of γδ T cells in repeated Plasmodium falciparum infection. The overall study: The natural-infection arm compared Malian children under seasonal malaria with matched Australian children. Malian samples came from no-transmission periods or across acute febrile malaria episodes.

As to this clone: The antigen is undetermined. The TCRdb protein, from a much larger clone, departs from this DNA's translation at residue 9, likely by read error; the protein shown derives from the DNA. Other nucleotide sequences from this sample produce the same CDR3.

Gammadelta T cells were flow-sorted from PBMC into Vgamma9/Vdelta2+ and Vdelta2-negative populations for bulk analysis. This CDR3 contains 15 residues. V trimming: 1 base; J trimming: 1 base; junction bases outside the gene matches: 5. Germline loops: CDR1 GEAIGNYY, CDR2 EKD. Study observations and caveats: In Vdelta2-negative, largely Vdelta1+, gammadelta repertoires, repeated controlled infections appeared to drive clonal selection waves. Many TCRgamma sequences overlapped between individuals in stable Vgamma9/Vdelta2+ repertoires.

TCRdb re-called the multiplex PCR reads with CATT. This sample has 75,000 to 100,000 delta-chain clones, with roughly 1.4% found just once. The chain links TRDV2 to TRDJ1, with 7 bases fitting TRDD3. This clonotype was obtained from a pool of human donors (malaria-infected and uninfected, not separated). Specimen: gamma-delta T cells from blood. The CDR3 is CACDTLGGSTDKLIF. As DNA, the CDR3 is TGTGCCTGTGACACGCTGGGGGGGAGCACCGATAAACTCATCTTT.